A selection of T cell receptor beta chains follows, all from one sample in a study of control samples from healthy donors and cancer patients. TCRdb's table, derived via immunoSEQ multiplex PCR, lists solely in-frame clones and lacks some. This sample yields about 120,000 clones, of which around nine tenths are seen a single time; about 12% belongs to the top ten. Sample: blood. The receptors were sampled from a man aged 30 to 39 in good health. The CDR3 runs from the conserved cysteine through the conserved F or W. A D gene is named only where the DNA matches it firmly. For some rows the clone size is stated as once, few or many, or as a class when expanded; others skip it.

clone size	V gene	J gene	D gene	CDR3 DNA	CDR3 protein
NA	TRBV24-1	TRBJ1-2	NA	TGTGCCACCAGTGATTTGTCCCGGACCTATGGCTACACCTTC	CATSDLSRTYGYTF
NA	TRBV18	TRBJ2-2	TRBD1	TGTGCCAGCTCACCACCAAACAGGGGAGTAGCCGGGGAGCTGTTTTTT	CASSPPNRGVAGELFF
NA	TRBV7-9	TRBJ1-1	NA	TGTGCCAGCAGCTTAGCGAGGAGATACACTGAAGCTTTCTTT	CASSLARRYTEAFF
NA	TRBV10-3	TRBJ2-4	NA	TGTGCCATCAGTGACCACCAGGGGCAGGGGGCCAAAAACATTCAGTACTTC	CAISDHQGQGAKNIQYF
NA	TRBV4-1	TRBJ2-3	NA	TGCGCCAGCAGCCAACCTAGGGCCTCCTCTAGCACAGATACGCAGTATTTT	CASSQPRASSSTDTQYF
NA	TRBV11-2	TRBJ1-1	NA	TGTGCCAGCAGCTTAAGGGGGAGGAACACTGAAGCTTTCTTT	CASSLRGRNTEAFF
NA	TRBV7-3	TRBJ2-7	NA	TGTGCCAGCAGCTTGGGTGAGGGGTACGAGCAGTACTTC	CASSLGEGYEQYF
NA	TRBV23-1	TRBJ2-1	NA	TGCGCCAGCAGCCACGGGGCAGGGCAGTTCTTC	CASSHGAGQFF
NA	TRBV14	TRBJ2-7	NA	TGTGCCAGCAGCCAAGACAACAGCGAGGGGTCCGAGCAGTACTTC	CASSQDNSEGSEQYF
NA	TRBV6-5	TRBJ1-2	TRBD1	TGTACCAGCAGACAGACGACAGGGAACGGCTACACCTTC	CTSRQTTGNGYTF
NA	TRBV5-6	TRBJ1-2	TRBD1	TGTGCCAGCGCACCGGGACAGTATGGCTACACCTTC	CASAPGQYGYTF
NA	TRBV3-1/TRBV3-2	TRBJ1-2	TRBD1	TGTGCCAGCAGCCCGGGACAGGACTATGGCTACACCTTC	CASSPGQDYGYTF
NA	TRBV15	TRBJ2-2	NA	TGTGCCACCAGCAGGACAACAGCCTTCCCCGGGGAGCTGTTTTTT	CATSRTTAFPGELFF
NA	TRBV29-1	TRBJ2-1	NA	TGCAGCGGGGGGTGGAGGAATGAGCAGTTCTTC	CSGGWRNEQFF
NA	TRBV12-5	TRBJ1-1	TRBD1	TGTGCTAGTGGGGGGACAGATAACACTGAAGCTTTCTTT	CASGGTDNTEAFF
NA	TRBV29-1	TRBJ1-1	NA	TGCAGCGTTGCCCAGGGGAAGAACACTGAAGCTTTCTTT	CSVAQGKNTEAFF
NA	TRBV9	TRBJ2-2	TRBD1	TGTGCCAGCAAGTCCGGGACAGTGGGGACCGGGGAGCTGTTTTTT	CASKSGTVGTGELFF
NA	TRBV12-3/TRBV12-4	TRBJ2-5	NA	TGTGCCAGCAGCCAATGGGAGACCCAGTACTTC	CASSQWETQYF
NA	TRBV5-1	TRBJ2-1	TRBD1	TGCGCCAGCAGCCGTATTCCGGGACAGGGGAACAATGAGCAGTTCTTC	CASSRIPGQGNNEQFF
NA	TRBV9	TRBJ2-4	NA	TGTGCCAGCAGCGTAGGGTCTAGCAAGAACATTCAGTACTTC	CASSVGSSKNIQYF
NA	TRBV7-9	TRBJ2-7	TRBD1	TGTGCCAGCAGGGGGACCGGGACAGCATTCTACGAGCAGTACTTC	CASRGTGTAFYEQYF
few	TRBV6-5	TRBJ2-2	NA	TGTGCCAGCAGTTACGATTTGGGGGCGAACACCGGGGAGCTGTTTTTT	CASSYDLGANTGELFF
NA	TRBV10-2	TRBJ1-1	NA	TGCGCCAGCAGCGGACGGCCGAACACTGAAGCTTTCTTT	CASSGRPNTEAFF
NA	TRBV7-9	TRBJ2-5	TRBD2	TGTGCCAGCAGCTTTCCGCTAGCGGGGGCCAGGGGAGAGACCCAGTACTTC	CASSFPLAGARGETQYF
NA	TRBV30	TRBJ1-1	NA	TGTGCCTGGAGTAGGAGTGTGGACACTGAAGCTTTCTTT	CAWSRSVDTEAFF
few	TRBV7-2	TRBJ2-3	TRBD2	TGTGCCAGCAGCTTAGACCCCCTCGGACTAGCGGGGGGGACAGATACGCAGTATTTT	CASSLDPLGLAGGTDTQYF
NA	TRBV19	TRBJ1-1	NA	TGTGCCAGTAGTATTGCAGAAGGCACTGAAGCTTTCTTT	CASSIAEGTEAFF
NA	TRBV20-1	TRBJ2-3	NA	TGCAGTGCTAGTTCCCTCACAGATACGCAGTATTTT	CSASSLTDTQYF
NA	TRBV12-3/TRBV12-4	TRBJ2-3	NA	TGTGCCAGCAGCCTGCTCGCTAGGGATACGCAGTATTTT	CASSLLARDTQYF
NA	TRBV27	TRBJ1-2	NA	TGTGCCAGCAGGGGAGGGGATGACGGCTATGGCTACACCTTC	CASRGGDDGYGYTF
NA	TRBV30	TRBJ1-3	NA	TGTGCCTGGAGAGAGTTCGGCTCTGGAAACACCATATATTTT	CAWREFGSGNTIYF
NA	TRBV11-2	TRBJ1-2	TRBD1	TGTGCCAGCAGCCTAGATTTACAGGGGACTTACTATGGCTACACCTTC	CASSLDLQGTYYGYTF
NA	TRBV10-1	TRBJ1-6	TRBD1	TGCGCCAGCAGTTATGGACAGGATTCACCCCTCCACTTT	CASSYGQDSPLHF
once	TRBV12-3/TRBV12-4	TRBJ1-3	NA	TGTGCCGGTTCCTCTTTCTCTGGAAACACCATATATTTT	CAGSSFSGNTIYF
NA	TRBV24-1	TRBJ1-1	NA	TGTGCCACCAGTGATTTGCAACCAACTGGGGCTTTCTTT	CATSDLQPTGAFF
NA	TRBV24-1	TRBJ1-4	NA	TGTGCCACCAGTGAACCCGGGGATAATGAAAAACTGTTTTTT	CATSEPGDNEKLFF
NA	TRBV24-1	TRBJ1-2	NA	TGTGCCACCAGCGGCCCAGGGAGTCATGGCTACACCTTC	CATSGPGSHGYTF
NA	TRBV15	TRBJ2-3	NA	TGTGCCACCAGCAGAGGACAGATCACAGATACGCAGTATTTT	CATSRGQITDTQYF
NA	TRBV29-1	TRBJ1-5	TRBD1	TGCAGCGTTGGAACAGGGGGCAATCAGCCCCAGCATTTT	CSVGTGGNQPQHF
NA	TRBV2	TRBJ2-7	NA	TGTGCCAGCAGTGAAGCTTCAGGACTTTCCTACGAGCAGTACTTC	CASSEASGLSYEQYF
few	TRBV7-9	TRBJ1-1	NA	TGTGCCAGCACGCTTTCATCGATGAACACTGAAGCTTTCTTT	CASTLSSMNTEAFF
few	TRBV9	TRBJ2-5	TRBD1	TGTGCCAGCAGCGCCTTGAACCTCCGAGGACAGGGGGAGACCCAGTACTTC	CASSALNLRGQGETQYF
NA	TRBV6-6	TRBJ1-1	NA	TGTGCCAGCAAGGAAAGGGTGGGGACTGAAGCTTTCTTT	CASKERVGTEAFF
NA	TRBV7-2	TRBJ1-1	TRBD1	TGTGCCAGCAGTTTAGGGGGCAACGTGAACACTGAAGCTTTCTTT	CASSLGGNVNTEAFF
NA	TRBV10-2	TRBJ1-1	TRBD1	TGCGCCAGCGTCCGGGACAGGGAAGCTTTCTTT	CASVRDREAFF
NA	TRBV27	TRBJ1-1	NA	TGTGCCAGCAATAAAGCCCAGGGTGGCACTGAAGCTTTCTTT	CASNKAQGGTEAFF
once	TRBV7-8	TRBJ1-1	NA	TGTGCCAGCAGCTTAGCCCTGACTGAAGCTTTCTTT	CASSLALTEAFF